These 9 T cell receptor beta chains came from one sample sequenced in a study of shared clonotypes between healthy human individuals. TCRdb's table, derived via immunoSEQ multiplex PCR, lists solely in-frame clones and lacks some. The sample has hundreds of thousands of clones; roughly 96% are singletons. Only CD45RO-negative cells positively selected for CCR7 counted as naive CD8 cells, so terminally differentiated effector memory CD45RA+ cells were excluded. Sequences were obtained from naive CD8+ T cells sorted from blood. The receptors here all came from a woman aged 30 to 39 in good health.

CDR3 sequence (DNA): TGTGCCTGGAGTGTTACGGGGGGATGGTCCGAAGCTTTCTTT. This sequence encodes CAWSVTGGWSEAFF. This chain connects TRBV30 to TRBJ1-1, with D possibly TRBD1 on 5 matching bases. Germline values: CDR1 GTSNPN, CDR2 SVGIG (reference sequence). The V end was cut by 0 bases, the J end by 8 bases, with 16 bases between. The CDR3 is made up of 14 amino acids.

The CDR3, as DNA: TGTGCCAGCAGTCACGGGACAGGGGGCATTGGCGAGCAGTACTTC. Its translation: CASSHGTGGIGEQYF. The genes are TRBV6-5 and TRBJ2-7; 12 positions agree with TRBD1. J was trimmed by 6 bases and V by 5 bases; bases with no gene match: 8. The germline V gene encodes CDR1 MNHEY and CDR2 SVGAGI. The CDR3 consists of 15 residues.

J is TRBJ2-7 and V is TRBV27, with TRBD1 matching over 9 bases. The CDR3 is made up of 16 amino acids. V shed 5 bases and J 0 bases; nucleotides not matched to a gene: 8. Per the germline V gene, CDR1 is MNHEY and CDR2 is SMNVEV (reference sequence). The CDR3 nucleotides are TGTGCCAGCAGTCCCTCGACAGGGGGGATCTCCTACGAGCAGTACTTC. It specifies CASSPSTGGISYEQYF.

This sequence joins TRBV7-6 and TRBJ2-5, with D maybe TRBD2 (6 bases). CDR1 is SGHVS, CDR2 FNYEAQ, per germline. There are 15 residues in the CDR3. The V gene lost 0 bases and the J gene lost 1 base, with 9 bases spanning the gap. CDR3 in amino acids: CASSLAPAGQETQYF. Written as DNA, the CDR3 is TGTGCCAGCAGCTTAGCTCCAGCGGGCCAAGAGACCCAGTACTTC.

CDR3 amino acids: CASSLTSGRDEQYF. CDR3 coding DNA: TGTGCCAGCAGCTTGACTAGCGGGAGGGACGAGCAGTACTTC. V is TRBV7-9 and J is TRBJ2-5, with 14 bases lining up with TRBD2. The J call could be wrong; TRBJ2-7 is a better fit for the DNA end. Germline V gene data show CDR1 as SEHNR and CDR2 as FQNEAQ (reference sequence). The CDR3 consists of 14 residues.

This rearrangement joins TRBV9 to TRBJ1-3, with TRBD1 as a possible D gene (5 bases). V shed 1 base and J shed 3 bases, with 14 bases lying between them. The CDR3 is 16 amino acids. Per the germline V gene, CDR1 is SGDLS and CDR2 is YYNGEE. For the CDR3, the DNA is TGTGCCAGCAGCGTAAGCCAGACAGTCGATGGAAACACCATATATTTT. Protein: CASSVSQTVDGNTIYF.

This chain joins TRBV28 and TRBJ1-3; 7 bases are a match to TRBD1. CDR1 is MDHEN, CDR2 SYDVKM, per germline. The CDR3 runs to 14 residues. J gave up 3 bases and V 7 bases, and 6 bases lay outside the gene matches. The chain's CDR3 is CASNDQGGGNTIYF. CDR3 nucleotide sequence: TGTGCCAGCAACGATCAGGGGGGTGGAAACACCATATATTTT.

This chain connects TRBV7-2 to TRBJ1-3; 7 bases map to TRBD1. This CDR3 contains 16 residues. V gave up 5 bases and J gave up 4 bases; unmatched junction bases: 11. CDR1 is SGHTA, CDR2 FQGNSA, per germline. The CDR3 bases are TGTGCCAGCAGCCGAAGTTACAGGGGTTCCGGAAACACCATATATTTT. Protein product: CASSRSYRGSGNTIYF.

The V gene is TRBV19, the J gene TRBJ2-7; no clear D. There are 17 residues in the CDR3. Germline lookup yields CDR1 LNHDA and CDR2 SQIVND (reference sequence). Trimming shortened V by 3 bases and J by 0 bases, and 18 bases separated the two germline ends. The CDR3, as DNA: TGTGCCAGTAGTATTTTGTTCGGCCAGTCCCCCTCCTACGAGCAGTACTTC. It is translated as CASSILFGQSPSYEQYF.